The present TCR beta chain was sequenced within a study of T-cell memory formation after mild COVID-19 (dated by TCRdb to the early 2020s). Regarding the research as a whole: Most TCR sequence clusters were specific to one of the two donors. In two donors, T-cell clones that expanded and contracted after mild COVID-19 were followed by sequencing TCRalpha and TCRbeta repertoires longitudinally. Two young, previously healthy adult volunteers made up the cohort, one male and one female.

The sequencer was an Illumina NovaSeq 6000. TCRalpha and TCRbeta cDNA libraries were constructed by 5'RACE with constant-segment primers, with sample barcodes and unique molecular identifiers being introduced. Trizol reagent was used to extract RNA from every sample. Library amplification was performed in two PCR steps, and a second sample barcode and Illumina TruSeq adapters were introduced in the second step. Sequencing of the libraries was done on an Illumina NovaSeq, producing 2 x 150 bp paired-end reads. The paper's processing steps were these. With migec v1.2.7, reads were demultiplexed and then collapsed into UMI-guided consensus sequences. Using mixcr v2.1.11, the UMI consensuses were aligned to TRA and TRB V and J templates and assembled into clonotypes. A clonotype was counted as expanded or contracted only if both edgeR and NoisET called the change significant, with noise models trained on biological replicates. For edgeR calls, a false discovery rate-adjusted p below 0.01 and a log2 fold-change threshold of 1 were applied. PCA with hierarchical clustering of max-normalized trajectories of the 1000 most abundant clonotypes was used as exploratory dynamics analysis. Each responding clone was given a CD4 or CD8 phenotype based on the CD4+ and CD8+ repertoires, which had been sequenced separately. Clones were called with MiXCR by TCRdb after fastp trimmed the public reads at Q25, and only in-frame beta chains were retained. Every CDR3 protein is listed once, alongside the most common genes and DNA of its rows. TCRdb, not the authors, supplied the V and J calls. The table for this sample lists 300,000 to 350,000 distinct CDR3 sequences; 10% to 15% of them were counted only once. About 20% of the sample comes from the top ten.

From a lookup of the germline V gene, CDR1 and CDR2 are SQVTM and ANQGSEA. Taken from cysteine to phenylalanine, the CDR3 has 13 residues. Only the CDR3 portion is preserved as DNA: 39 bases, with reading frame beginning at the first base. V is reduced by 3 bases and J by 4 bases, leaving a spacing of 11 bases between them. For this clonotype: The antigen this receptor binds is unknown. One base away there is no much larger clone; base qualities are not given.

Ficoll-Paque density gradient centrifugation was used to isolate PBMCs. Results the study describes overall, beyond this receptor: Contracting CD4+ clones were located mainly in the CM and EM memory subsets, whereas CD8+ clones were found to be enriched in EMRA. Only two mild cases were covered in the study, and larger cohorts including severe cases with pre-infection samples were considered necessary. Some responding clones were detected in pre-infection memory, suggesting pre-existing cross-reactive memory T cells joined the SARS-CoV-2 response. Clones contracting from day 15 to 85 had balanced CD4/CD8 phenotypes, while a second wave expanding from day 15 to 37 was biased towards CD4+. SARS-CoV-2 specificity of the second-wave clones peaking on day 37 was not confirmed.

The specimen sequenced was PBMCs or a T cell subset sorted from them (not recorded which). The chain is assembled from TRBV29-1 and TRBJ2-3; a tentative D match to TRBD2 spans 6 bases. This TCR was sampled from a man aged 18 to 29 who had mild COVID-19 (a few samples of this study predate the infection). The sample titles of this study are shuffled in the database, so cell type and time point are left out; the donor was told from shared clones. The CDR3 protein sequence reads: CSVDGTFPDTQYF. The nucleotide sequence reads TGCAGCGTTGACGGGACTTTTCCAGATACGCAGTATTTT.